Below are 2 T cell receptor beta chains sequenced from a single sample in a study of T cells in tuberculosis. Data came from immunoSEQ multiplex PCR; TCRdb stores just in-frame clones and leaves some out. Found here are approximately 30,000 clones, roughly 90% of them singletons; the top ten hold approximately 7.6%. Sequencing was performed on PBMCs. Receptor source: a donor aged 5-35 years with latent tuberculosis or without tuberculosis infection. Some clones in this sample may be carry-over from other donors' samples.

CDR3 loop: CASSQEGGIAGNTIYF. The DNA of the CDR3 is TGCGCCAGCAGCCAAGAAGGGGGTATTGCTGGAAACACCATATATTTT. J is TRBJ1-3 and V is TRBV4-1; D is perhaps TRBD1 (6 bases). Germline V gene lookup returns CDR1 MGHRA and CDR2 YSYEKL. The CDR3 consists of 16 residues. V was cut by 0 bases and J by 2 bases, with 11 bases left in between.

This rearrangement joins TRBV7-9 to TRBJ2-7, with D tentatively TRBD2 (6 bases). V was cut by 4 bases and J by 9 bases, with 16 bases left in between. Germline values: CDR1 SEHNR, CDR2 FQNEAQ (reference sequence). The CDR3 runs 13 residues. The CDR3 here is CASSSPWEAGQYF. Here the CDR3 DNA reads TGTGCCAGCAGCTCCCCTTGGGAAGCGGGGCAGTACTTC.